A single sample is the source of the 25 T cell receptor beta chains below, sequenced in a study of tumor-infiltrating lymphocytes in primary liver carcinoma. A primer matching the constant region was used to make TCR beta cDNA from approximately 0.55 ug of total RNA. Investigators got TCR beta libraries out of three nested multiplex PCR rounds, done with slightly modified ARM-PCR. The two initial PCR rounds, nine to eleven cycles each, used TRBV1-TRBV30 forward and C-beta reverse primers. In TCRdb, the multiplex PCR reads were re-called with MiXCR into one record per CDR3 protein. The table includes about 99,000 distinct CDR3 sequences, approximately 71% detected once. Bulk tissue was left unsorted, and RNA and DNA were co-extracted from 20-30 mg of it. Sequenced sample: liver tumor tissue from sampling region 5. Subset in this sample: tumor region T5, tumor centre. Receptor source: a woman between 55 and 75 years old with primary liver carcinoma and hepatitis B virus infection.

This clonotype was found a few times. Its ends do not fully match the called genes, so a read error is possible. The CDR3 here is CASSLSFLRGPIGALF. CDR3 nucleotide sequence: TGTGCCAGCAGCTTATCATTCTTGCGGGGGCCCATAGGAGCTCTCTTT. This chain joins TRBV11-2 and TRBJ1-1; TRBD1 is a possible D gene (6 bases). CDR3 length equals 16 residues. Germline V CDR1 and CDR2: SGHAT, FQNNGV.

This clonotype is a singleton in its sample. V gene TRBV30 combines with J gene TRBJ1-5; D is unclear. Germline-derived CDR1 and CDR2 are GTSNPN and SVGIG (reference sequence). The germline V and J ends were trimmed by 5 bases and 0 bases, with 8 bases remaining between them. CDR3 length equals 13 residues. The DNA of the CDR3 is TGTGCCTGGGGAGTCGGTAGCAATCAGCCCCAGCATTTT. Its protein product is CAWGVGSNQPQHF.

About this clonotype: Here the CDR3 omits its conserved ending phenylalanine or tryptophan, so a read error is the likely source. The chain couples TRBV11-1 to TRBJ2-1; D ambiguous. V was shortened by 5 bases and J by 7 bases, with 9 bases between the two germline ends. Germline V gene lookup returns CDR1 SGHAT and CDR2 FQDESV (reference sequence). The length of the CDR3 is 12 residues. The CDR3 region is CASSLVRNEQFL. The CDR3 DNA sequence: TGTGCCAGCAGCCTTGTCAGAAATGAGCAGTTCTTA.

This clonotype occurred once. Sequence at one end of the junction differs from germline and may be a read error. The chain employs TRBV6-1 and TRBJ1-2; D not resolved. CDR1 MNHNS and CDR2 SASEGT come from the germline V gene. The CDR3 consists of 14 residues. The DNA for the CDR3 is TGTGCCATCAGTGAGGCCAGTGGTTTCTATGGCTACACCTTC. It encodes CAISEASGFYGYTF.

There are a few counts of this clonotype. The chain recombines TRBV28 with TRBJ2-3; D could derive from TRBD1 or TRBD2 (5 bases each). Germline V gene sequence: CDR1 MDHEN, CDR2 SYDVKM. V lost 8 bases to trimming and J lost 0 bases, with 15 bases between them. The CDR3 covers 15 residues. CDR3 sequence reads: CASWGTGPSTDTQYF. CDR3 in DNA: TGTGCCAGCTGGGGGACGGGACCAAGCACAGATACGCAGTATTTT.

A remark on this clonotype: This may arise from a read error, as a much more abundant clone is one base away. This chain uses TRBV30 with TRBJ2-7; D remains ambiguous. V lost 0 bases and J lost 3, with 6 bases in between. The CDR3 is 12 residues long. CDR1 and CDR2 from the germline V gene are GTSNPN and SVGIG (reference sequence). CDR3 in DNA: TGTGCCTGGAGTGTGTTGGGCTACGAGCAGTACTTC. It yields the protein CAWSVLGYEQYF.

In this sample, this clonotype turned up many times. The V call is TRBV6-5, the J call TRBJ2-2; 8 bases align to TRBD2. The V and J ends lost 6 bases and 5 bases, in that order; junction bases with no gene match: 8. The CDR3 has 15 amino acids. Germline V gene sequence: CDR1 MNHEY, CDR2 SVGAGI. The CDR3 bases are TGTGCCAGCAGCTCCTTGCGGGGGGTTACCGGGGAGCTGTTTTTT. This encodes CASSSLRGVTGELFF.

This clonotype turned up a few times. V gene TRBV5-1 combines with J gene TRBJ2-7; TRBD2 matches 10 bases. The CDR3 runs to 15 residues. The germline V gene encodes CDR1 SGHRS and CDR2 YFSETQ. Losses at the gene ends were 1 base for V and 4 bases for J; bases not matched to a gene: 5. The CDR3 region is CASSLSASGSYEQYF. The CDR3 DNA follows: TGCGCCAGCAGCTTGTCTGCTAGCGGGAGTTACGAGCAGTACTTC.

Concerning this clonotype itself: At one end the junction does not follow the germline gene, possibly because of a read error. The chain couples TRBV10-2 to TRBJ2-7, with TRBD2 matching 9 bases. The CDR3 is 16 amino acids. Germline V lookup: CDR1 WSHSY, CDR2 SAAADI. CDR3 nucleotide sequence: TGCGCCGGCAGTGACCGGCCAGCGGGAGGATCACACGAGCAGTACTTC. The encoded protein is CAGSDRPAGGSHEQYF.

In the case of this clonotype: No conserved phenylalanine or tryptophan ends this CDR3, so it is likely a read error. CDR3 region: CSVWATHGELFY. In nucleotides, the CDR3 is TGCAGCGTTTGGGCGACGCACGGGGAACTGTTTTAT. This chain connects TRBV29-1 to TRBJ2-2; the D gene is possibly TRBD2 (5 bases). The germline CDR1 and CDR2 sequences are SQVTM and ANQGSEA. The CDR3 runs to 12 residues.

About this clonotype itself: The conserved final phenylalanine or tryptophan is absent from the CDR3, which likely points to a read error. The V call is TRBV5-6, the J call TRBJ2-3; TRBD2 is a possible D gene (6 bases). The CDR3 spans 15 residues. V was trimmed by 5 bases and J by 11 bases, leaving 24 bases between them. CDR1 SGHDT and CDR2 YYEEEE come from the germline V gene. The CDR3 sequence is CASSRTGSSQTQQYS. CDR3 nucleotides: TGTGCCAGCAGTCGAACCGGGAGTAGCCAGACACAGCAGTATTCT.

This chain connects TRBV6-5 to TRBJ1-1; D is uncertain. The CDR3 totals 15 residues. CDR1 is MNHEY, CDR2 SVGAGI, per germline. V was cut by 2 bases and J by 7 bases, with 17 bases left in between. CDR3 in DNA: TGTGCCAGCAGTTACAGGTTTGGGTTCCGAGGTGAAGCTTTCTTT. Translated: CASSYRFGFRGEAFF.

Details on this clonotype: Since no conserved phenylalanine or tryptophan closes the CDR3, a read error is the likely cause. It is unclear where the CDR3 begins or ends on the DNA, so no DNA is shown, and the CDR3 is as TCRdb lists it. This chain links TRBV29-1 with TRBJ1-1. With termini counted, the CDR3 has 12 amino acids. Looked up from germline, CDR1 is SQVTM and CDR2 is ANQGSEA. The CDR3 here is CSVEVTNTEASL.

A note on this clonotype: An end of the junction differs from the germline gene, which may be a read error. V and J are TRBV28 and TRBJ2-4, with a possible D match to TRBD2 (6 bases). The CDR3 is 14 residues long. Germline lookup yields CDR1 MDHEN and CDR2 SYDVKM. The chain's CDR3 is CPSRKGRSGNIQYF. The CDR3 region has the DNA TGTCCCAGCAGAAAGGGGAGGTCGGGAAACATTCAGTACTTC. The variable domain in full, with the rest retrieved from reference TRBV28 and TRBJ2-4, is DVKVTQSSRYLVKRTGEKVFLECVQDMDHENMFWYRQDPGLGLRLIYFSYDVKMKEKGDIPEGYSVSREKKERFSLILESASTNQTSMYLCPSRKGRSGNIQYFGAGTRLSVL.

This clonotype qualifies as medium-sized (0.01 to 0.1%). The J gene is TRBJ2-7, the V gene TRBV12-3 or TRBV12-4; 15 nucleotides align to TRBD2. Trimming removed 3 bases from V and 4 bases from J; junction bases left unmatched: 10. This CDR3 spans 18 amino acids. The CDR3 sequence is CASSFGRTSGRVSYEQYF. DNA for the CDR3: TGTGCCAGCAGTTTCGGAAGGACTAGCGGGAGGGTTTCATACGAGCAGTACTTC.

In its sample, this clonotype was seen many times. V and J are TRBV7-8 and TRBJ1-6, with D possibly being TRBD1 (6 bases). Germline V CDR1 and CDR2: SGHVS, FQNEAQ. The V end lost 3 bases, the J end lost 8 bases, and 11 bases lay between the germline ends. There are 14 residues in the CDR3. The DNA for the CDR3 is TGTGCCAGCAGCTTTACTAGGGGGGATTCACCCCTCCACTTT. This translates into CASSFTRGDSPLHF.

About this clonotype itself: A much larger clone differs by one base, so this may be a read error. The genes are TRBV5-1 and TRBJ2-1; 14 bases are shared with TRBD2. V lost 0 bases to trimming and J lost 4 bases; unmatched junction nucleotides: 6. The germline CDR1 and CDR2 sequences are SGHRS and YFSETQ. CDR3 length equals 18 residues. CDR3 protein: CASSLVTSGRGGYNEQFF. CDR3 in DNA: TGCGCCAGCAGCTTGGTGACTAGCGGGAGGGGGGGTTACAATGAGCAGTTCTTC.

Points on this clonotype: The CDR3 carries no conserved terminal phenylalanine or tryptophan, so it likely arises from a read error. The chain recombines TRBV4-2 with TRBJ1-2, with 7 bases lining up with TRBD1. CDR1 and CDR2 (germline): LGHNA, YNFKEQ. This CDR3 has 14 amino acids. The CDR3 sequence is CAGSQAGEGAGYTY. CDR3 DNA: TGTGCCGGCAGCCAAGCAGGGGAGGGGGCTGGCTACACCTAC.

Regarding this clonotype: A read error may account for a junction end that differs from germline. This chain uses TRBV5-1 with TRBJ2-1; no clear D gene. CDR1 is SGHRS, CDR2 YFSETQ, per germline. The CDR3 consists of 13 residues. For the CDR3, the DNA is TGCGCCAGCAACTTGCCCCCCTACAATGAGCAGTTCTTC. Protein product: CASNLPPYNEQFF.

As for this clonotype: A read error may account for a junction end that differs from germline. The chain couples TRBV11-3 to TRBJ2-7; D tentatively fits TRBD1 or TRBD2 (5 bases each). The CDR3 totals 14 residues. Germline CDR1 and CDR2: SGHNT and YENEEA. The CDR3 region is CASSFGYMGTERYF. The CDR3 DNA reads TGTGCCAGCAGCTTTGGTTACATGGGGACCGAGCGGTACTTC.

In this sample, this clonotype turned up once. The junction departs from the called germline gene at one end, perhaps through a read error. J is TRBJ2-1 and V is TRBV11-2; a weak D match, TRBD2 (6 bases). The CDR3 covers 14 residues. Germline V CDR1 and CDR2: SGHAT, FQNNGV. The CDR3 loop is CASSLGLAFNVQFF. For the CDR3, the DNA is TGTGCTAGCAGCTTAGGGCTAGCGTTTAATGTGCAGTTCTTC.

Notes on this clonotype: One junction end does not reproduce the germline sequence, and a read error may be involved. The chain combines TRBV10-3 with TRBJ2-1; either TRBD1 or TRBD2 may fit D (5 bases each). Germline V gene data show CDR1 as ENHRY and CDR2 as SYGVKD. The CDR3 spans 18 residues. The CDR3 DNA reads TGTGCCATCAGTGACCTGAGGGCTAGGGGTCCCCACTACAATAAGCAGTTCTTC. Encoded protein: CAISDLRARGPHYNKQFF.

The CDR3 reads CASSLSGTGSFEQFF. Here the CDR3 DNA reads TGTGCCAGCAGTTTATCGGGGACAGGGAGCTTTGAGCAGTTCTTC. This rearrangement joins TRBV28 to TRBJ2-1; 9 bases align to TRBD1. V lost 1 base, J lost 9 bases, and 7 bases stayed unmatched. Germline lookup yields CDR1 MDHEN and CDR2 SYDVKM. CDR3 length: 15 amino acids.

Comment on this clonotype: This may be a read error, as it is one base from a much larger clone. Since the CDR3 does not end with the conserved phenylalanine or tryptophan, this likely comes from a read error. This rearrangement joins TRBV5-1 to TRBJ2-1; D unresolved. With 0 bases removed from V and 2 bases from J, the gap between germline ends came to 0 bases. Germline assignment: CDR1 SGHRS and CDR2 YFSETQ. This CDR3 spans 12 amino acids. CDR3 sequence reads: CASSLAYNEQFL. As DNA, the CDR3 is TGCGCCAGCAGCTTGGCCTACAATGAGCAGTTCCTC.

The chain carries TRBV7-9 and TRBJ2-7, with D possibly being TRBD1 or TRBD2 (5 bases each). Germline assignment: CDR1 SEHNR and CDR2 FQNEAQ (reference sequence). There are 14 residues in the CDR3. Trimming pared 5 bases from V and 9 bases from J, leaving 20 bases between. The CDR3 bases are TGTGCCAGCAGCCCAGGGCCCTCGGCCGCGGGGCAGTACTTC. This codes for CASSPGPSAAGQYF.